One sample yielded the 21 T cell receptor beta chains listed below, sequenced in a study of response to subunit inactivated influenza vaccine. Each CDR3 protein gets one entry after TCRdb re-called the RT-PCR reads with MiXCR. The repertoire consists of 700,000 to 900,000 distinct CDR3 sequences, with 21% occurring once and the leading ten covering about 9.4%. The sample in question was PBMCs from blood, obtained about 5 days after vaccination. Receptors originate from a man aged 50-59 years who received an inactivated influenza vaccine.

This chain connects TRBV3-1 to TRBJ1-4; 8 bases map to TRBD1. Germline V CDR1 and CDR2: LGHDT, YNNKEL (reference sequence). The CDR3 contains 17 residues. The trim removed 1 base at V and 8 bases at J, leaving 12 bases unmatched. This chain's CDR3 is CASSQGGKRTGSEKLFF. DNA of the CDR3: TGTGCCAGCAGCCAAGGTGGGAAGCGGACAGGGTCGGAAAAACTGTTTTTT.

This clonotype was counted between two and nine times. The gene calls are TRBV6-1 and TRBJ2-1, with 10 nucleotides matching TRBD2. The ends lost 2 bases at V and 7 bases at J; junction bases unmatched: 11. The germline CDR1 and CDR2 sequences are MNHNS and SASEGT. The CDR3 is 17 residues long. The chain's CDR3 is CASSEYGSGRLGNEQFF. The CDR3 DNA sequence: TGTGCCAGCAGTGAATACGGTAGCGGGAGGTTGGGGAATGAGCAGTTCTTC.

V is TRBV11-2 and J is TRBJ2-1, with TRBD2 matching over 12 bases. Germline V gene data show CDR1 as SGHAT and CDR2 as FQNNGV. With V trimmed by 1 base and J by 8 bases, 6 bases remained unmatched. This CDR3 is 16 amino acids long. The CDR3 protein is CASSLAASGGAYEQFF. CDR3 bases: TGTGCCAGCAGCTTAGCGGCTAGCGGGGGGGCGTATGAGCAGTTCTTC.

J is TRBJ1-6 and V is TRBV5-1; 10 bases fit TRBD1. V shed 2 bases and J 8 bases; nucleotides not matched to a gene: 4. Per the germline V gene, CDR1 is SGHRS and CDR2 is YFSETQ. The CDR3 extends over 15 amino acids. CDR3 DNA sequence: TGCGCCAGCAGCTTAAGGACAGGGGGAGATTCACCCCTCCACTTT. As protein: CASSLRTGGDSPLHF.

The chain has TRBV4-2 and TRBJ2-5; TRBD2 might be the D (6 bases). Trimming removed 0 bases at V and 5 bases at J, with 13 bases between. This CDR3 region has 15 residues. Germline assignment: CDR1 LGHNA and CDR2 YNFKEQ. The CDR3 protein is CASSQDGRRAETQYF. DNA of the CDR3: TGTGCCAGCAGCCAAGATGGGAGGAGGGCGGAGACCCAGTACTTC.

The chain is built from TRBV20-1 and TRBJ2-7; 7 nucleotides line up with TRBD2. J lost 3 bases, V lost 1 base, and 6 bases had no gene match. The CDR3 totals 14 residues. Germline CDR1 DFQATT, CDR2 SNEGSKA (reference sequence). The CDR3 DNA sequence: TGCAGTGCTAGAGGTAGAGCGGGGAACTACGAGCAGTACTTC. This translates into CSARGRAGNYEQYF.

V and J are TRBV12-3 or TRBV12-4 and TRBJ1-5; D possibly corresponds to TRBD1 (6 bases). CDR3 size: 14 residues. Trimming took 5 bases from V and 5 from J, leaving 13 bases between them. DNA for the CDR3: TGTGCCAGCAGTCCACAGGGTTGGGATCAGCCCCAGCATTTT. The encoded protein is CASSPQGWDQPQHF.

In this sample, this clonotype turned up many times. The V call is TRBV12-3 or TRBV12-4, the J call TRBJ1-2; D remains ambiguous. CDR3 length: 13 residues. V was cut by 3 bases and J by 4 bases, with 9 bases left in between. CDR3 sequence: CASSFGKAYGYTF. The CDR3 nucleotides are TGTGCCAGCAGTTTCGGGAAAGCCTATGGCTACACCTTC.

This clonotype was seen many times. V gene TRBV20-1 combines with J gene TRBJ1-5, with a tentative D call TRBD1 (5 bases). Germline loops: CDR1 DFQATT, CDR2 SNEGSKA (reference sequence). V lost 0 bases to trimming and J lost 3 bases, with 18 bases between them. CDR3 length: 17 residues. CDR3 sequence reads: CSARDHSLGGINQPQHF. CDR3 DNA: TGCAGTGCTAGAGACCATTCATTGGGGGGTATCAATCAGCCCCAGCATTTT.

This clonotype was observed a few times. The chain combines TRBV2 with TRBJ2-7; 8 bases are a match to TRBD2. The germline V gene has CDR1 SNHLY and CDR2 FYNNEI. The CDR3 is 14 amino acids. V shed 5 bases, J shed 6 bases, and the junction held 9 bases outside the gene matches. CDR3 protein: CASSPGLASTEQYF. CDR3 nucleotide sequence: TGTGCCAGCAGTCCCGGACTAGCCTCCACCGAGCAGTACTTC.

The CDR3 sequence is CASSPGLREADTQYF. In nucleotides, the CDR3 is TGTGCCAGCAGCCCGGGACTACGTGAGGCAGATACGCAGTATTTT. The V gene is TRBV5-6, the J gene TRBJ2-3, with 7 bases aligning to TRBD2. CDR1 and CDR2 (germline): SGHDT, YYEEEE. Trimming at V came to 4 bases and at J to 4 bases, leaving 9 bases not matched to a gene. CDR3 length: 15 amino acids. Full variable domain (missing parts from reference TRBV5-6 and TRBJ2-3): DAGVTQSPTHLIKTRGQQVTLRCSPKSGHDTVSWYQQALGQGPQFIFQYYEEEERQRGNFPDRFSGHQFPNYSSELNVNALLLGDSALYLCASSPGLREADTQYFGPGTRLTVL.

The CDR3: CASSSHSGRNTGELFF. In DNA form, the CDR3 reads TGTGCCAGCAGCTCCCATAGCGGGAGGAACACCGGGGAGCTGTTTTTT. This rearrangement joins TRBV7-2 to TRBJ2-2, with TRBD2 identical over 9 bases. CDR3 size: 16 residues. V trimming: 4 bases; J trimming: 1 base; junction bases outside the gene matches: 4. In germline, CDR1 is SGHTA, CDR2 FQGNSA.

The chain carries TRBV4-3 and TRBJ2-5, with 8 bases matching TRBD1. Germline V gives CDR1 LGHNA, CDR2 YSLEER. V trimming: 4 bases; J trimming: 10 bases; junction bases outside the gene matches: 8. The CDR3 covers 13 residues. CDR3 nucleotides: TGCGCCAGCAGCCTCCATACGGGACAGGTCCAGTACTTC. Amino acid sequence: CASSLHTGQVQYF.

V usage is TRBV2 and J usage is TRBJ1-6; D might be TRBD1 (5 bases). Trimming shortened V by 6 bases and J by 5 bases, and 8 bases separated the two germline ends. CDR3 length: 13 amino acids. The germline gives CDR1 SNHLY, CDR2 FYNNEI. The CDR3 reads CASSGADNSPLHF. Written as DNA, the CDR3 is TGTGCCAGCAGCGGGGCGGATAATTCACCCCTCCACTTT.

Many counts were recorded for this clonotype. V gene TRBV12-3 or TRBV12-4 combines with J gene TRBJ2-1, with TRBD2 matching 9 bases. CDR3 length: 16 amino acids. The ends lost 5 bases at V and 8 bases at J; junction bases unmatched: 13. In DNA, the CDR3 is TGTGCCAGCAGTACCTTAGCGGGAGTCCCCCAGGATGAGCAGTTCTTC. Its translation is CASSTLAGVPQDEQFF.

The chain employs TRBV12-3 or TRBV12-4 and TRBJ2-2; D gene uncertain. V was clipped by 2 bases and J by 1 base, with 11 bases between them. The CDR3 is 16 residues long. This CDR3 is CASSLIRPMNTGELFF. CDR3 sequence (DNA): TGTGCCAGCAGTTTAATTCGTCCCATGAACACCGGGGAGCTGTTTTTT.

This clonotype has only a few counts. The chain is built from TRBV20-1 and TRBJ2-7; perhaps D is TRBD1 or TRBD2 (5 bases each). Trimming stripped 3 bases from V and 3 bases from J, with 9 bases between. Germline values: CDR1 DFQATT, CDR2 SNEGSKA (reference sequence). The CDR3 is made up of 12 amino acids. Here the CDR3 DNA reads TGCAGTGCTAGCGGGGACCGCTACGAGCAGTACTTC. This codes for CSASGDRYEQYF.

In its sample, this clonotype was seen a few times. The chain is built from TRBV20-1 and TRBJ2-7; D is possibly TRBD1 (6 bases). Germline lookup yields CDR1 DFQATT and CDR2 SNEGSKA (reference sequence). The CDR3 covers 15 residues. The V end was cut by 7 bases, the J end by 2 bases, with 21 bases between. CDR3 in DNA: TGCAGTGGGAAAAGAAGTGGACAGCCCACCTACGAGCAGTACTTC. It encodes CSGKRSGQPTYEQYF.

The table lists this clonotype with a few counts. V usage is TRBV12-3 or TRBV12-4 and J usage is TRBJ1-4; maybe TRBD1 (5 bases). The V end lost 7 bases, the J end lost 0 bases, and 12 bases lay between the germline ends. The CDR3 is 15 residues long. The CDR3: CASTRVDATNEKLFF. The CDR3 DNA follows: TGTGCCAGCACCAGGGTGGATGCAACTAATGAAAAACTGTTTTTT.

The V and J genes are TRBV6-2 or TRBV6-3 and TRBJ2-1; 9 bases fit TRBD2. V trimming: 0 bases; J trimming: 4 bases; junction bases outside the gene matches: 13. The CDR3 runs to 19 residues. Germline V CDR1 and CDR2: MNHEY, SVGEGT. The CDR3 DNA follows: TGTGCCAGCAGTTACTCGACTCCATTTCTAGCGGGGAAGTACAATGAGCAGTTCTTC. Translation: CASSYSTPFLAGKYNEQFF.

V gene TRBV20-1 combines with J gene TRBJ1-5; D ambiguous. The V gene's germline CDR1 is DFQATT and CDR2 SNEGSKA (reference sequence). The CDR3 extends over 13 amino acids. The V gene lost 0 bases and the J gene lost 0 bases, with 3 bases spanning the gap. CDR3 protein: CSARENSNQPQHF. CDR3 DNA: TGCAGTGCTAGAGAGAATAGCAATCAGCCCCAGCATTTT.